One and the same sample provided the 21 T cell receptor beta chains below, sequenced in a study of shared clonotypes between healthy human individuals. Clones were sequenced by immunoSEQ multiplex PCR, and TCRdb holds only the in-frame ones, with some missing. Among a few million clones listed, 80% to 95% were seen once. Sequencing was carried out using naive CD4+ T cells from PBMCs. The subset denotes: CD45RA+ positively selected. The receptor source for this set is a man aged 18 to 30 in good health. Some clones in this sample may be carry-over from other donors' samples.

Of note for this clone: Within the sample, other DNA sequences also encode this same CDR3. J is TRBJ1-1 and V is TRBV14, with unresolved D. V lost 4 bases and J 4 bases, leaving 10 bases between the germline ends. The CDR3 loop spans 13 amino acids. The V gene's germline CDR1 is SGHDN and CDR2 FVKESK. The chain's CDR3 is CASSLTRGTEAFF. The CDR3 DNA follows: TGTGCCAGCAGCCTGACCCGGGGCACTGAAGCTTTCTTT.

J is TRBJ1-1 and V is TRBV19, with D perhaps TRBD1 (5 bases). V gave up 1 base and J gave up 10 bases, with 16 bases separating them. Germline CDR1 and CDR2: LNHDA and SQIVND (reference sequence). There are 14 residues in the CDR3. DNA of the CDR3: TGTGCCAGTAGTATAGGGTACCTGGGGACGGCAGCTTTCTTT. Translating gives CASSIGYLGTAAFF.

The V gene is TRBV19, the J gene TRBJ1-2, with D perhaps matching TRBD1 (6 bases). Trimming stripped 7 bases from V and 4 bases from J, with 16 bases between. The CDR3 runs 14 residues. CDR1 is LNHDA, CDR2 SQIVND, per germline (reference sequence). CDR3 sequence: CASITGGLVYGYTF. The DNA of the CDR3 is TGTGCCAGTATCACCGGGGGGCTGGTCTATGGCTACACCTTC. The full variable domain, in which reference TRBV19 and TRBJ1-2 provide the parts outside the CDR3, is DGGITQSPKYLFRKEGQNVTLSCEQNLNHDAMYWYRQDPGQGLRLIYYSQIVNDFQKGDIAEGYSVSREKKESFPLTVTSAQKNPTAFYLCASITGGLVYGYTFGSGTRLTVV.

DNA for the CDR3: TGTGCCAGCAGTTACTCGGGTAGCGGGATAGCGGAGACCCAGTACTTC. It is translated as CASSYSGSGIAETQYF. The chain links TRBV6-5 to TRBJ2-5, with 8 positions matching TRBD2. The CDR3 totals 16 residues. Germline V lookup: CDR1 MNHEY, CDR2 SVGAGI. Losses at the gene ends were 0 bases for V and 5 bases for J; bases not matched to a gene: 8.

This clone was seen only a few times. CDR3 in DNA: TGTGCCAGCAGCTTGGATGATAGGCGGAGGAACCAGCCCCAGCATTTT. Its translation: CASSLDDRRRNQPQHF. V gene TRBV5-6 combines with J gene TRBJ1-5; D is uncertain. The V gene lost 0 bases and the J gene lost 7 bases, with 17 bases spanning the gap. CDR3 length equals 16 residues. Germline V gives CDR1 SGHDT, CDR2 YYEEEE.

This sequence joins TRBV7-3 and TRBJ2-2; 12 bases are a match to TRBD2. Losses at the gene ends were 5 bases for V and 4 bases for J; bases not matched to a gene: 14. The CDR3 covers 19 residues. Germline CDR1 SGHTA, CDR2 FQGTGA. The CDR3 DNA is TGTGCCAGCAGCGGCCGCCCAAGACTAGCGGGAGATCGCACCGGGGAGCTGTTTTTT. This encodes CASSGRPRLAGDRTGELFF. Full variable domain (outside the CDR3, taken from reference TRBV7-3 and TRBJ2-2): GAGVSQTPSNKVTEKGKYVELRCDPISGHTALYWYRQSLGQGPEFLIYFQGTGAADDSGLPNDRFFAVRPEGSVSTLKIQRTERGDSAVYLCASSGRPRLAGDRTGELFFGEGSRLTVL.

The chain has TRBV5-6 and TRBJ1-2; no clear D. The ends were cut back, 4 bases at V and 1 base at J, with 11 bases in the middle. The CDR3 totals 14 residues. CDR1 and CDR2 from the germline V gene are SGHDT and YYEEEE. The CDR3 DNA reads TGTGCCAGCAGCCGACGTTGGGATAACTATGGCTACACCTTC. It specifies CASSRRWDNYGYTF.

The CDR3 nucleotides read TGTGCCAGCAGTGAAGATGGCAGGGGGCGGGGAAAACTGTTTTTT. This gives the protein CASSEDGRGRGKLFF. The genes are TRBV6-1 and TRBJ1-4, with 8 positions matching TRBD1. J gave up 10 bases and V 1 base, and 8 bases lay outside the gene matches. This CDR3 contains 15 residues. Germline CDR1 is MNHNS and CDR2 is SASEGT.

The chain carries TRBV5-1 and TRBJ2-5; 7 nucleotides match TRBD1. This CDR3 spans 15 amino acids. V lost 4 bases and J lost 0; bases outside the gene matches: 6. Germline V gene sequence: CDR1 SGHRS, CDR2 YFSETQ. CDR3 nucleotides: TGCGCCAGCAGCGTGGGACAGACGTACCAAGAGACCCAGTACTTC. This translates into CASSVGQTYQETQYF.

The genes are TRBV28 and TRBJ2-7; 11 nucleotides line up with TRBD1. In germline, CDR1 is MDHEN, CDR2 SYDVKM. Germline trimming cut 6 bases from V and 3 bases from J; bases unmatched to any gene: 10. The CDR3 consists of 16 residues. Written as DNA, the CDR3 is TGTGCCAGCAGCGGGACAGGGGGACCTAGGGACTACGAGCAGTACTTC. This encodes CASSGTGGPRDYEQYF.

This chain connects TRBV5-1 to TRBJ2-5, with D perhaps TRBD1 (5 bases). V lost 0 bases and J 6 bases, leaving 12 bases between the germline ends. Germline V gives CDR1 SGHRS, CDR2 YFSETQ. This CDR3 region has 14 residues. This CDR3 reads CASSLAVGVQTQYF. The CDR3 nucleotides read TGCGCCAGCAGCTTGGCCGTAGGGGTGCAGACCCAGTACTTC.

The genes are TRBV15 and TRBJ2-3, with D possibly matching TRBD2 (6 bases). The V end lost 0 bases, the J end lost 1 base, and 11 bases lay between the germline ends. This CDR3 comprises 16 residues. Germline V gives CDR1 LNHNV, CDR2 YYDKDF (reference sequence). For the CDR3, the DNA is TGTGCCACCAGCAGAGATTTGGGGGAGGGCACAGATACGCAGTATTTT. It encodes CATSRDLGEGTDTQYF. Based on the CDR3 plus reference TRBV15 and TRBJ2-3, the full variable domain is DAMVIQNPRYQVTQFGKPVTLSCSQTLNHNVMYWYQQKSSQAPKLLFHYYDKDFNNEADTPDNFQSRRPNTSFCFLDIRSPGLGDTAMYLCATSRDLGEGTDTQYFGPGTRLTVL.

The V call is TRBV28, the J call TRBJ2-1; 7 nucleotides align to TRBD2. This CDR3 is built from 16 residues. Germline V gene lookup returns CDR1 MDHEN and CDR2 SYDVKM. With 1 base clipped from V and 6 bases from J, the junction kept 9 bases outside the gene matches. Here the CDR3 reads CASSLLVGGRVNEQFF. CDR3 in DNA: TGTGCCAGCAGTTTATTAGTCGGCGGGAGAGTCAATGAGCAGTTCTTC.

DNA for the CDR3: TGTGCCAGCAGCCGTTTGGGACAGGGAGGCACTGAAGCTTTCTTT. Translation gives CASSRLGQGGTEAFF. The V call is TRBV11-2, the J call TRBJ1-1; 9 nucleotides match TRBD1. The trim removed 5 bases at V and 4 bases at J, leaving 8 bases unmatched. There are 15 residues in the CDR3. Germline assignment: CDR1 SGHAT and CDR2 FQNNGV.

The V and J genes are TRBV10-2 and TRBJ2-7, with 10 bases fitting TRBD1. Trimming took 5 bases from V and 2 from J; bases not matched to a gene: 3. CDR1 and CDR2 from the germline V gene are WSHSY and SAAADI. CDR3 length: 14 residues. CDR3 amino acids: CASSRTGGTYEQYF. The CDR3, as DNA: TGCGCCAGCAGTCGGACAGGGGGGACCTACGAGCAGTACTTC.

The V gene is TRBV28, the J gene TRBJ1-2; D not resolved. CDR1 is MDHEN, CDR2 SYDVKM, per germline. V was cut by 6 bases and J by 0 bases, with 8 bases left in between. The length of the CDR3 is 13 residues. CDR3 sequence: CASRVSSNYGYTF. The CDR3 DNA is TGTGCCAGCAGAGTCAGTTCTAACTATGGCTACACCTTC.

The chain has TRBV5-1 and TRBJ2-1; the D gene is possibly TRBD2 (5 bases). Germline V gene lookup returns CDR1 SGHRS and CDR2 YFSETQ. This CDR3 has 15 residues. The V end lost 1 base, the J end lost 4 bases, and 12 bases lay between the germline ends. The chain's CDR3 is CASSLTLTGYNEQFF. The CDR3 region has the DNA TGCGCCAGCAGCTTGACGCTAACGGGGTACAATGAGCAGTTCTTC.

The V call is TRBV10-3, the J call TRBJ1-1, with a weak D call TRBD1 (5 bases). This CDR3 is built from 11 residues. Germline CDR1 is ENHRY and CDR2 is SYGVKD. Trimming removed 10 bases from V and 3 bases from J, with 9 bases in between. CDR3 DNA sequence: TGTGCCACCCGGGACTACACTGAAGCTTTCTTT. Protein: CATRDYTEAFF.

This chain joins TRBV28 and TRBJ1-3; D is possibly TRBD1 (5 bases). The CDR3 consists of 11 residues. V dropped 11 bases and J dropped 7 bases, with 12 bases sitting between them. Germline V gives CDR1 MDHEN, CDR2 SYDVKM. The CDR3 here is CALVGGNTIYF. The CDR3 DNA sequence: TGTGCCCTAGTCGGGGGGAACACCATATATTTT.

The chain combines TRBV2 with TRBJ1-6, with a tentative D call TRBD1 (6 bases). Germline lookup yields CDR1 SNHLY and CDR2 FYNNEI. The CDR3 length is 13 residues. V shed 8 bases and J shed 7 bases, with 12 bases lying between them. CDR3 loop: CASHRDINSPLHF. The DNA for the CDR3 is TGTGCCAGCCACCGGGACATCAATTCACCCCTCCACTTT.

This clone was seen only once. J is TRBJ1-3 and V is TRBV18; D ambiguous. This CDR3 is 17 amino acids long. Trimming took 1 base from V and 4 from J, leaving 17 bases between them. Germline V gene data show CDR1 as KGHSH and CDR2 as LQKENI. This CDR3 is CASSPRQGKDAGNTIYF. Here the CDR3 DNA reads TGTGCCAGCTCACCACGACAAGGGAAGGATGCCGGAAACACCATATATTTT.